This entry is about one T cell receptor (beta chain). CDR3 length: 15 amino acids. V shed 3 bases and J shed 6 bases, with 15 bases lying between them. Germline lookup yields CDR1 MNHEY and CDR2 SMNVEV (reference sequence). Per the authors' pipeline: From reference gene primer amplification, estimates of nucleated cell counts were derived. Sequencing used immunoSEQ multiplex PCR; TCRdb keeps in-frame clones, though not all of them. V, J and clone size are taken as reported in that table, and D and trimming were inferred from the DNA itself. The table has 150,000 to 200,000 clones, roughly 85% seen once; the top ten hold around 5.2%. The record originates from a study of blood T cell repertoires in COVID-19. Across the study: Samples taken during acute and convalescent COVID-19 were collected in the United States, Italy and Spain. Sample material is recorded as cDNA or gDNA derived from T cells, B-cell-depleted T cells, or PBMCs.

Sequences were obtained from peripheral blood. The sequence was collected from a woman younger than 45 with acute or convalescent COVID-19. The rearrangement joins TRBV27 to TRBJ2-1; TRBD1 is a possible D gene (6 bases). The CDR3 sequence is CASSFGRGNINEQFF. The CDR3 bases are TGTGCCAGCAGTTTTGGCAGGGGAAACATCAATGAGCAGTTCTTC.